Sequencing of this TCR beta chain was carried out in a study of beta chain features in type 1 diabetes. Study background: In all, around 110,000,000 sorted cells from all samples were analyzed. Study findings and constraints: Shorter TCRB CDR3s, moderately but significantly so, marked every one of the four CD4+ subsets in Type 1 diabetes patients. Amplification by PCR could prefer shorter templates, with the same effect in patients and controls.

Reverse transcribing all isolated RNA meant expressed TCRB transcripts were sequenced. Method: immunoSEQ multiplex PCR; TCRdb's copy keeps in-frame clones and lacks some. The table lists over 150,000 clones, 7.8% of them singletons. The sample holds a few counts of this clone. Its specificity is unknown. The germline gives CDR1 SGHVS, CDR2 FQNEAQ. V was trimmed by 5 bases and J by 1 base, leaving 19 bases between them. This CDR3 is 17 amino acids long. The source material was central memory CD4+ T cells from blood. The chain recombines TRBV7-8 with TRBJ2-3; TRBD2 might be the D (5 bases). This TCR was recovered from a woman in her thirties or forties with type 1 diabetes. The CDR3, as DNA: TGTGCCAGCAGCACCGTGCGGGTGCGGGTGGGCACAGATACGCAGTATTTT. Translating gives CASSTVRVRVGTDTQYF. The whole variable domain, remainder taken from reference TRBV7-8 and TRBJ2-3, is GAGVSQSPRYKVAKRGQDVALRCDPISGHVSLFWYQQALGQGPEFLTYFQNEAQLDKSGLPSDRFFAERPEGSVSTLKIQRTQQEDSAVYLCASSTVRVRVGTDTQYFGPGTRLTVL.